This TCR beta chain comes out of a study of blood T cell repertoires in COVID-19. Living in roughly 23 US areas, the participants were between 18 and 89 years of age. Clones were read by immunoSEQ multiplex PCR, and TCRdb kept only the in-frame ones, dropping some. The sample consists of about 440,000 clones, roughly nine tenths of them appearing once. The specimen was PBMCs or T cells enriched from blood (not recorded which). The receptor comes from a woman between 18 and 30 years old with acute COVID-19.

The DNA for the CDR3 is TGTGCCAGCTCCTCGACGGAAACGGGACAGGGGAGTAGTAATGAGCAGTTCTTC. Its translation is CASSSTETGQGSSNEQFF. The chain uses TRBV18 and TRBJ2-1; 10 nucleotides match TRBD1. The CDR3 totals 18 residues. The V gene's germline CDR1 is KGHSH and CDR2 LQKENI. J lost 7 bases, V lost 6 bases, and 18 bases had no gene match.